Listed here are 7 T cell receptor beta chains from one sample, sequenced in a study of cytomegalovirus exposure and HLA in healthy donors. PCR employed 60 Vbeta and 13 Jbeta primers. Profiling relied on immunoSEQ multiplex PCR, and the TCRdb table lists in-frame clones only, not all of them. The table lists some 200,000 clones, around 86% of them singletons. Sequencing was carried out using PBMCs. The receptors stem from a man in his forties in good health and CMV-seropositive.

This clone was counted only a few times. This rearrangement joins TRBV11-2 to TRBJ2-1; tentatively, D is TRBD1 (5 bases). Germline CDR1 SGHAT, CDR2 FQNNGV. This CDR3 is 14 amino acids long. Trimming took 2 bases from V and 4 from J, leaving 9 bases between them. The CDR3 protein is CASSLRRQYNEQFF. The CDR3, as DNA: TGTGCCAGCAGCTTAAGGCGACAGTACAATGAGCAGTTCTTC.

V and J are TRBV6-5 and TRBJ2-1, with 9 bases that match TRBD1. V lost 6 bases and J lost 7; bases outside the gene matches: 7. Per germline, CDR1 MNHEY and CDR2 SVGAGI. This CDR3 has 14 amino acids. This CDR3 reads CASRRGTGKNEQFF. CDR3 nucleotides: TGTGCCAGCAGACGCGGGACAGGGAAAAATGAGCAGTTCTTC.

The V and J genes are TRBV7-2 and TRBJ2-5; 8 bases are shared with TRBD1. The J call may be mistaken, given a closer DNA end match to TRBJ2-7. The CDR3 totals 15 residues. The germline CDR1 and CDR2 sequences are SGHTA and FQGNSA. Here the CDR3 DNA reads TGTGCCAGCAGCTCCCAGGGACAGGTCTCCTACGAGCAGTACTTC. As protein: CASSSQGQVSYEQYF.

This chain uses TRBV4-3 with TRBJ1-1; tentatively, D is TRBD1 (6 bases). Germline V gene data show CDR1 as LGHNA and CDR2 as YSLEER. Trimming removed 3 bases at V and 5 bases at J, with 16 bases between. The CDR3 covers 15 residues. The CDR3 region has the DNA TGCGCCAGCAGCCAGGAAGCGACAGGTCAAACTGAAGCTTTCTTT. This sequence encodes CASSQEATGQTEAFF.

The chain links TRBV10-3 to TRBJ2-7; no reliable D call. V lost 4 bases, J lost 7 bases, and 8 bases lay in between. The germline V gene has CDR1 ENHRY and CDR2 SYGVKD. This CDR3 comprises 11 residues. The CDR3: CAISVAEEQYF. The DNA for the CDR3 is TGTGCCATCAGTGTCGCGGAAGAGCAGTACTTC.

This clone was counted between two and nine times. At one end, the junction sequence differs from germline, possibly due to a read error. The J gene is TRBJ2-5, the V gene TRBV7-7; 12 bases align to TRBD2. CDR3 size: 17 residues. Germline CDR1 SSHAT, CDR2 FNYEAQ (reference sequence). CDR3 protein: CASSLVLAGGPGETQYF. The DNA for the CDR3 is TGTGCTAGCAGCTTAGTTCTAGCGGGGGGGCCGGGAGAGACCCAGTACTTC.

The chain links TRBV5-8 to TRBJ1-3, with unresolved D. The CDR3 contains 14 residues. The V gene lost 2 bases and the J gene lost 1 base, with 7 bases spanning the gap. Germline V gene data show CDR1 as SGHTS and CDR2 as YDEGEE. The CDR3 nucleotides read TGTGCCAGCAGCTTCGGGGATTCTGGAAACACCATATATTTT. It encodes CASSFGDSGNTIYF.